The T cell receptor (beta chain) described here comes from a study of PD-1 blockade in mismatch repair-deficient tumors. The protocol was immunoSEQ multiplex PCR, while the TCRdb copy is restricted to in-frame clones and leaves out a portion. The sample lists nearly 25,000 clones; about 83% were seen once. The CDR3 extends over 16 amino acids. The germline CDR1 and CDR2 sequences are LGHNA and YSLEER. The germline V and J ends were trimmed by 0 bases and 8 bases, with 19 bases remaining between them. PCR or immunohistochemistry showed mismatch repair deficiency in every enrolled patient. The TCR-sequenced patients were a few responders to pembrolizumab.

The material was peripheral blood, obtained 12 weeks after starting pembrolizumab. The TCR comes from an adult with mismatch repair-deficient cancer. The chain uses TRBV4-3 and TRBJ2-5; D is unclear. The chain's CDR3 is CASSQDVTRYLGTQYF. The CDR3 region has the DNA TGCGCCAGCAGCCAAGATGTCACCCGTTATCTCGGTACCCAGTACTTC.